The 15 T cell receptor beta chains in this list originate from one sample, sequenced in a study of Graves' ophthalmopathy and Graves' hyperthyroidism. Amplification targeted the TCR beta CDR3 regions, with RNA transcripts as the source material. Second-round multiplex PCR followed a first-round RT-PCR using HTBI primers. TCRdb reprocessed the multiplex PCR reads via MiXCR and lists one record per CDR3 protein. The sample holds roughly 160,000 distinct CDR3 sequences, approximately 40% seen once. The material sequenced was peripheral blood. The receptors come from a woman aged 40 to 50 with Graves' ophthalmopathy.

This clonotype has ten or more counts. This sequence joins TRBV5-1 and TRBJ2-5, with no clear D. The CDR3 totals 15 residues. V was clipped by 4 bases and J by 1 base, with 14 bases between them. Per the germline V gene, CDR1 is SGHRS and CDR2 is YFSETQ. In DNA form, the CDR3 reads TGCGCCAGCAGCCTGCTTCCCAGGTCCCAAGAGACCCAGTACTTC. It yields the protein CASSLLPRSQETQYF. The full variable domain, completed using reference TRBV5-1 and TRBJ2-5, is KAGVTQTPRYLIKTRGQQVTLSCSPISGHRSVSWYQQTPGQGLQFLFEYFSETQRNKGNFPGRFSGRQFSNSRSEMNVSTLELGDSALYLCASSLLPRSQETQYFGPGTRLLVL.

The genes are TRBV12-3 or TRBV12-4 and TRBJ1-1; D may be TRBD1 (5 bases). V lost 6 bases to trimming and J lost 0 bases, with 11 bases between them. The CDR3 has 14 residues. CDR3 amino acids: CASSPSGVNTEAFF. In DNA form, the CDR3 reads TGTGCCAGCAGCCCTTCGGGGGTGAACACTGAAGCTTTCTTT.

The chain carries TRBV5-1 and TRBJ1-2, with D unresolved. V shed 0 bases and J shed 4 bases, with 7 bases lying between them. CDR1 is SGHRS and CDR2 is YFSETQ in the germline V gene. The CDR3 spans 13 residues. In DNA form, the CDR3 reads TGCGCCAGCAGCTTGGAACGGGGCTATGGCTACACCTTC. Its protein product is CASSLERGYGYTF.

In its sample, this clonotype was seen many times. The gene calls are TRBV7-2 and TRBJ2-7, with 7 bases lining up with TRBD1. Germline CDR1 reads SGHTA; CDR2 reads FQGNSA. The CDR3 is 14 residues long. V lost 5 bases to trimming and J lost 0 bases; unmatched junction nucleotides: 4. The CDR3, as DNA: TGTGCCAGCAGCCGGGACAGAAGCTCCTACGAGCAGTACTTC. This codes for CASSRDRSSYEQYF. Full variable domain (rest looked up from reference TRBV7-2 and TRBJ2-7): GAGVSQSPSNKVTEKGKDVELRCDPISGHTALYWYRQSLGQGLEFLIYFQGNSAPDKSGLPSDRFSAERTGGSVSTLTIQRTQQEDSAVYLCASSRDRSSYEQYFGPGTRLTVT.

This sequence joins TRBV7-9 and TRBJ1-1; 10 positions match TRBD1. The length of the CDR3 is 13 residues. Unmatched junction bases numbered 7, after V lost 5 bases and J lost 10 bases. From germline, CDR1 is SEHNR and CDR2 FQNEAQ (reference sequence). The CDR3 nucleotides are TGTGCCAGCAGCCAAGGGACAGGGGCTCGAGCTTTCTTT. It yields the protein CASSQGTGARAFF.

V usage is TRBV6-1 and J usage is TRBJ2-7; D remains ambiguous. CDR3 length: 16 amino acids. The V gene's germline CDR1 is MNHNS and CDR2 SASEGT. Trimming cost V 5 bases and J 8 bases, with 25 bases left between them. CDR3 sequence reads: CASSTRPDVFDTKQYF. Here the CDR3 DNA reads TGTGCCAGCAGTACCCGTCCTGACGTATTTGACACGAAGCAGTACTTC.

Remarks on this clonotype: A clone one base away is much larger, so this may be a read error. DNA for the CDR3: TGTGCCAGCAGCCGCCAGGGGCCGGGAGCTTTCTTT. This codes for CASSRQGPGAFF. The chain joins TRBV14 to TRBJ1-1, with a possible D match to TRBD1 (6 bases). CDR3 length equals 12 residues. V gave up 4 bases and J gave up 10 bases, with 13 bases separating them. Germline V gives CDR1 SGHDN, CDR2 FVKESK.

The V gene is TRBV2, the J gene TRBJ2-7; TRBD2 is a possible D gene (6 bases). CDR1 SNHLY and CDR2 FYNNEI come from the germline V gene. The CDR3 has 14 amino acids. The V gene lost 2 bases and the J gene lost 3 bases, with 11 bases spanning the gap. The CDR3 DNA is TGTGCCAGCAGTGAAAGGGAGGACCACTACGAGCAGTACTTC. Its translation is CASSEREDHYEQYF.

This clonotype was found many times. The junction departs from germline at one end; a sequencing error may be responsible. The rearrangement links TRBV7-2 to TRBJ2-7; possibly TRBD2 for D (6 bases). This CDR3 spans 14 amino acids. Per the germline V gene, CDR1 is SGHTA and CDR2 is FQGNSA. For the CDR3, the DNA is TGTGCCAGCAGCCTAGCGCCCCTTCGGGAGGAGCAGTACTTC. Translation: CASSLAPLREEQYF.

This chain uses TRBV7-2 with TRBJ1-2, with 7 bases aligning to TRBD1. V was pared by 5 bases and J by 5 bases, with 11 bases of the junction left unmatched. This CDR3 is built from 15 residues. Germline V gene sequence: CDR1 SGHTA, CDR2 FQGNSA. The CDR3 sequence is CASSPRSGGEYGYTF. Written as DNA, the CDR3 is TGTGCCAGCAGCCCTCGGTCAGGGGGGGAATATGGCTACACCTTC.

The chain links TRBV10-3 to TRBJ2-5; TRBD2 might be the D (5 bases). CDR1 is ENHRY and CDR2 is SYGVKD in the germline V gene. The V end was cut by 2 bases, the J end by 5 bases, with 15 bases between. The CDR3 is made up of 15 amino acids. CDR3 sequence (DNA): TGTGCCATCAGTGAGGTTGGGGTCTCGGGGGAGACCCAGTACTTC. This sequence encodes CAISEVGVSGETQYF.

This clonotype was seen a handful of times. The chain employs TRBV6-4 and TRBJ1-5, with TRBD1 matching over 7 bases. CDR1 is MRHNA, CDR2 SNTAGT, per germline. The CDR3 is made up of 18 amino acids. J gave up 2 bases and V 2 bases, and 12 bases lay outside the gene matches. The CDR3 DNA is TGTGCCAGCAGTGACCCAGGGGACAGAGTGCGAGGCAATCAGCCCCAGCATTTT. It translates to CASSDPGDRVRGNQPQHF.

The chain carries TRBV19 and TRBJ2-7; TRBD1 might be the D (5 bases). CDR1 LNHDA and CDR2 SQIVND come from the germline V gene (reference sequence). CDR3 length equals 11 residues. The V end lost 7 bases, the J end lost 6 bases, and 10 bases lay between the germline ends. The CDR3 loop is CASKSGIEQYF. The CDR3 DNA reads TGTGCCAGTAAGTCAGGGATCGAGCAGTACTTC.

The V and J genes are TRBV19 and TRBJ1-5; D is undetermined. Germline CDR1 LNHDA, CDR2 SQIVND (reference sequence). V dropped 0 bases and J dropped 7 bases, with 4 bases sitting between them. CDR3 size: 12 residues. The CDR3 nucleotides are TGTGCCAGTAGTATAGATCGCCAGCCCCAGCATTTT. Its translation is CASSIDRQPQHF.

J is TRBJ2-7 and V is TRBV11-2, with D perhaps given as TRBD1 or TRBD2 (5 bases each). The germline CDR1 and CDR2 sequences are SGHAT and FQNNGV. The ends were cut back, 0 bases at V and 5 bases at J, with 14 bases in the middle. The CDR3 consists of 15 residues. CDR3 sequence (DNA): TGTGCCAGCAGCTTAGACCGCCTCCGGGACCACGAGCAGTACTTC. Amino acid sequence: CASSLDRLRDHEQYF.